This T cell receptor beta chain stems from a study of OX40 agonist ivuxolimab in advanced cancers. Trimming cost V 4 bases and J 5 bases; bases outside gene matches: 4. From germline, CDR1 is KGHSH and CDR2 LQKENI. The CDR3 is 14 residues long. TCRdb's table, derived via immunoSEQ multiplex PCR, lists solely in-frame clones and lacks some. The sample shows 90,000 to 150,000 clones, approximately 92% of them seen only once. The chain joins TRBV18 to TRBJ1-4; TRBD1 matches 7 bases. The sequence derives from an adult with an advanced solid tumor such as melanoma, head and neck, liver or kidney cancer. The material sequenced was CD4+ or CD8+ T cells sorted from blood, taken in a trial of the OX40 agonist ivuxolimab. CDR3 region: CASSQGGGNEKLFF. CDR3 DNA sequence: TGTGCCAGCTCACAGGGAGGGGGCAATGAAAAACTGTTTTTT.